What follows are 21 T cell receptor beta chains derived from one specimen sequenced in a study of blood T cells in healthy people across ages. The use of a sample-barcoded 5' primer and a J-beta primer mix characterized a second PCR of roughly 6 to 11 cycles. Each CDR3 protein is one row after TCRdb ran MiXCR on the 5' RACE reads. The sample comprises 600,000 to 850,000 distinct CDR3 sequences, 40% to 45% of which are singletons, and less than 25% rests with the top ten. Sequenced input: blood. These receptor sequences come from a woman aged 55-70 years in good health.

J is TRBJ1-5 and V is TRBV12-3 or TRBV12-4; D is unclear. This CDR3 spans 15 amino acids. V was trimmed by 6 bases and J by 0 bases, leaving 12 bases between them. The CDR3 region has the DNA TGTGCCAGCAGCATAACAGCTTATAGCAATCAGCCCCAGCATTTT. It yields the protein CASSITAYSNQPQHF.

This clonotype was counted a few times. The chain carries TRBV10-3 and TRBJ2-1, with D tentatively TRBD1 or TRBD2 (6 bases each). The CDR3 loop spans 14 amino acids. V lost 5 bases and J 5 bases, leaving 13 bases between the germline ends. Germline lookup yields CDR1 ENHRY and CDR2 SYGVKD. CDR3 DNA sequence: TGTGCCATCAGTTCAGGAGGGGGAAACAATGAGCAGTTCTTC. Translating it yields CAISSGGGNNEQFF.

As regards this clonotype: A much larger clone sits a single nucleotide away, making a read error possible. V and J are TRBV24-1 and TRBJ2-1; D gene uncertain. Matching the DNA end better, TRBJ2-7 makes the J call doubtful. This CDR3 region has 16 residues. Germline-derived CDR1 and CDR2 are KGHDR and SFDVKD. CDR3 in DNA: TGTGCCACCAGTGACCAAGCTCACCCCATTAACAATGAGCAGTACTTC. The encoded protein is CATSDQAHPINNEQYF.

In this sample, this clonotype turned up many times. The rearrangement links TRBV29-1 to TRBJ1-2; 8 nucleotides align to TRBD1. Germline V gene data show CDR1 as SQVTM and CDR2 as ANQGSEA. The V and J ends lost 4 bases and 4 bases, in that order; junction bases with no gene match: 5. This CDR3 spans 13 amino acids. CDR3 DNA: TGCAGCGTTGGGTTGCAGGGGGCCTATGGCTACACCTTC. Encoded protein: CSVGLQGAYGYTF.

The J gene is TRBJ1-1, the V gene TRBV12-5; possible D gene TRBD1, 5 bases. CDR1 LGHNT and CDR2 FRNRAP come from the germline V gene. CDR3 length equals 16 residues. V gave up 2 bases and J gave up 5 bases, with 18 bases separating them. CDR3 in DNA: TGTGCTAGTGGTTTGAATCCAGGACGGGGGGTTACTGAAGCTTTCTTT. Protein: CASGLNPGRGVTEAFF.

This clonotype has a count of ten or more. The chain employs TRBV7-3 and TRBJ2-1; TRBD2 aligns across 12 bases. Trimming removed 5 bases from V and 2 bases from J; junction bases left unmatched: 13. CDR1 and CDR2 from the germline V gene are SGHTA and FQGTGA. CDR3 length: 19 residues. CDR3 sequence: CASSPKTSGSLGTYNEQFF. The DNA for the CDR3 is TGTGCCAGCAGCCCAAAGACTAGCGGGAGCCTCGGTACCTACAATGAGCAGTTCTTC.

The chain carries TRBV5-1 and TRBJ2-7; tentatively, D is TRBD2 (5 bases). Trimming took 0 bases from V and 0 from J, leaving 10 bases between them. The CDR3 covers 15 residues. Germline lookup yields CDR1 SGHRS and CDR2 YFSETQ. CDR3 protein: CASSLGRVSSYEQYF. Written as DNA, the CDR3 is TGCGCCAGCAGCTTGGGGCGGGTAAGCTCCTACGAGCAGTACTTC.

The rearrangement joins TRBV30 to TRBJ1-2; TRBD1 matches at 8 bases. Germline CDR1 is GTSNPN and CDR2 is SVGIG (reference sequence). J gave up 6 bases and V 5 bases, and 11 bases lay outside the gene matches. This CDR3 comprises 14 residues. The CDR3 region is CAWEPNRGRDGYTF. The CDR3 DNA is TGTGCCTGGGAACCGAACAGGGGGAGGGATGGCTACACCTTC.

This clonotype was seen repeatedly, ten times or more. The J gene is TRBJ2-1, the V gene TRBV7-9; D possibly corresponds to TRBD1 (6 bases). The germline V and J ends were trimmed by 4 bases and 8 bases, with 9 bases remaining between them. This CDR3 spans 12 amino acids. Germline CDR1 and CDR2: SEHNR and FQNEAQ (reference sequence). Written as DNA, the CDR3 is TGTGCCAGCAGCTCACAGGGCGATGAGCAGTTCTTC. As protein: CASSSQGDEQFF. Full variable domain (missing parts from reference TRBV7-9 and TRBJ2-1): DTGVSQNPRHKITKRGQNVTFRCDPISEHNRLYWYRQTLGQGPEFLTYFQNEAQLEKSRLLSDRFSAERPKGSFSTLEIQRTEQGDSAMYLCASSSQGDEQFFGPGTRLTVL.

This clonotype was observed a handful of times. The chain combines TRBV20-1 with TRBJ2-1; D remains unclear. The CDR3 length is 14 residues. V was pared by 3 bases and J by 2 bases, with 11 bases between. Germline V gene lookup returns CDR1 DFQATT and CDR2 SNEGSKA (reference sequence). The CDR3 is CSASRYPTYNEQFF. The CDR3 bases are TGCAGTGCTAGTCGGTATCCGACCTACAATGAGCAGTTCTTC.

The J gene is TRBJ2-5, the V gene TRBV10-3; D call uncertain. CDR1 is ENHRY and CDR2 is SYGVKD in the germline V gene. Trimming removed 0 bases from V and 11 bases from J, with 13 bases in between. The CDR3 sequence is 13 residues long. The CDR3 region is CAISESFANEQYF. The CDR3 DNA reads as TGTGCCATCAGTGAGTCGTTTGCTAATGAGCAGTACTTC.

This clonotype has only a few counts. This CDR3 is CSVEPLRRPGHHNEQYF. CDR3 DNA: TGCAGCGTTGAACCTCTACGTAGACCGGGACACCACAATGAGCAGTACTTC. V is TRBV29-1 and J is TRBJ2-7; TRBD1 is a possible D gene (6 bases). Trimming cost V 2 bases and J 7 bases, with 27 bases left between them. Germline loops: CDR1 SQVTM, CDR2 ANQGSEA. This CDR3 contains 17 residues.

This chain joins TRBV15 and TRBJ2-5; TRBD1 might be the D (5 bases). The CDR3 totals 13 residues. The ends were cut back, 1 base at V and 4 bases at J, with 7 bases in the middle. Germline CDR1 LNHNV, CDR2 YYDKDF (reference sequence). This chain's CDR3 is CATSRGRGETQYF. The CDR3 DNA follows: TGTGCCACCAGCAGAGGAAGGGGAGAGACCCAGTACTTC. The variable domain in full, with the rest retrieved from reference TRBV15 and TRBJ2-5, is DAMVIQNPRYQVTQFGKPVTLSCSQTLNHNVMYWYQQKSSQAPKLLFHYYDKDFNNEADTPDNFQSRRPNTSFCFLDIRSPGLGDTAMYLCATSRGRGETQYFGPGTRLLVL.

This clonotype was seen a few times. This chain uses TRBV12-3 or TRBV12-4 with TRBJ1-6; D may be TRBD1 (5 bases). Trimming shortened V by 6 bases and J by 9 bases, and 24 bases separated the two germline ends. The CDR3 totals 17 residues. The CDR3 loop reads CASSPGGTQVGGSPLHF. For the CDR3, the DNA is TGTGCCAGCAGCCCGGGGGGGACGCAGGTTGGAGGTTCACCCCTCCACTTT.

This clonotype was counted between two and nine times. The rearrangement links TRBV6-5 to TRBJ2-1; 10 nucleotides line up with TRBD1. CDR1 and CDR2 (germline): MNHEY, SVGAGI. The V and J ends lost 6 bases and 5 bases, in that order; junction bases with no gene match: 7. The CDR3 totals 15 residues. This CDR3 reads CASSPGTGVNNEQFF. Here the CDR3 DNA reads TGTGCCAGCAGCCCCGGGACAGGGGTTAACAATGAGCAGTTCTTC.

This clonotype has a handful of counts. J is TRBJ2-7 and V is TRBV6-2 or TRBV6-3; 7 bases line up with TRBD1. The V and J ends lost 9 bases and 6 bases, in that order; junction bases with no gene match: 11. The CDR3 runs 13 residues. CDR1 and CDR2 (germline): MNHEY, SVGEGT. The CDR3 DNA reads TGTGCCAGTTCATTCACAGGGGTTGGCGAGCAGTACTTC. Residues: CASSFTGVGEQYF.

This clonotype was picked up many times. CDR3: CASSLRGGDDEQYF. Written as DNA, the CDR3 is TGTGCCAGCAGCTTAAGGGGAGGGGATGACGAGCAGTACTTC. The chain carries TRBV7-2 and TRBJ2-7, with 7 nucleotides matching TRBD2. CDR1 and CDR2 from the germline V gene are SGHTA and FQGNSA. V lost 2 bases to trimming and J lost 5 bases; unmatched junction nucleotides: 6. The CDR3 totals 14 residues.

CDR3 DNA sequence: TGTGCCAGCAGCGTGGAGTCCCCAACCACAGATACGCAGTATTTT. Translated: CASSVESPTTDTQYF. V usage is TRBV9 and J usage is TRBJ2-3; D is undetermined. This CDR3 has 15 amino acids. Germline lookup yields CDR1 SGDLS and CDR2 YYNGEE. Deletions cut 2 bases from V and 2 bases from J, with 12 bases between.

This chain links TRBV15 with TRBJ1-2; D is uncertain. The CDR3 spans 12 residues. Trimming left V 0 bases short and J 10 bases short, with 9 bases between. CDR1 is LNHNV, CDR2 YYDKDF, per germline (reference sequence). CDR3 protein: CATSRDLSAYTF. CDR3 DNA sequence: TGTGCCACCAGCAGAGATCTCAGTGCCTACACCTTC.

This chain links TRBV18 with TRBJ2-3, with 13 bases that match TRBD2. V trimming: 2 bases; J trimming: 2 bases; junction bases outside the gene matches: 13. CDR3 length: 20 amino acids. Germline CDR1 is KGHSH and CDR2 is LQKENI. The CDR3 DNA sequence: TGTGCCAGCTCACCAGTAGGACTAGCGGGAGACGGAACGCTCACAGATACGCAGTATTTT. It translates to CASSPVGLAGDGTLTDTQYF.

In its sample, this clonotype was seen a few times. The chain uses TRBV27 and TRBJ2-3; 15 bases agree with TRBD2. With 2 bases clipped from V and 0 bases from J, the junction kept 3 bases outside the gene matches. CDR3 length: 18 amino acids. Germline V CDR1 and CDR2: MNHEY, SMNVEV (reference sequence). The CDR3 bases are TGTGCCAGCAGTTTAAGGACTAGCGGGGGGGGCAGCACAGATACGCAGTATTTT. Translating gives CASSLRTSGGGSTDTQYF.